Presented here are 22 T cell receptor beta chains from one specimen sequenced in a study of shared clonotypes between healthy human individuals. Sequencing used immunoSEQ multiplex PCR; TCRdb keeps in-frame clones, though not all of them. The sample includes about 770,000 clones, 55% to 80% of them seen just once. Sequenced sample: memory CD4+ T cells sorted from blood. As for subset: CD45RA-negative fraction. These TCRs come from a woman in her thirties in good health.

The chain combines TRBV5-1 with TRBJ2-7; possible D gene TRBD2, 6 bases. This CDR3 is built from 15 residues. V lost 1 base and J 2 bases, leaving 13 bases between the germline ends. Per the germline V gene, CDR1 is SGHRS and CDR2 is YFSETQ. CDR3 sequence: CASSLYPGATYEQYF. CDR3 sequence (DNA): TGCGCCAGCAGCTTGTACCCGGGAGCCACCTACGAGCAGTACTTC.

J is TRBJ2-7 and V is TRBV9, with 9 positions matching TRBD2. From germline, CDR1 is SGDLS and CDR2 YYNGEE. The V segment lost 2 bases and the J segment 5 bases; nucleotides outside the gene matches: 5. CDR3 size: 14 residues. This CDR3 reads CASSVGLASDEQYF. Written as DNA, the CDR3 is TGTGCCAGCAGCGTGGGACTAGCAAGCGACGAGCAGTACTTC.

V gene TRBV9 combines with J gene TRBJ2-5, with D hard to call. Germline-derived CDR1 and CDR2 are SGDLS and YYNGEE. The CDR3 contains 13 residues. V was shortened by 0 bases and J by 9 bases, with 12 bases between the two germline ends. The CDR3 protein is CASSVDPSSPQYF. The CDR3 DNA sequence: TGTGCCAGCAGCGTAGATCCGTCGTCTCCCCAGTACTTC.

The chain employs TRBV6-1 and TRBJ2-2; D is undetermined. This CDR3 is built from 16 residues. Germline V lookup: CDR1 MNHNS, CDR2 SASEGT. Trimming took off 2 bases at V and 1 base at J, with 11 bases between the two ends. The CDR3 sequence: CASSESPAVNTGELFF. As DNA, the CDR3 is TGTGCCAGCAGTGAATCCCCAGCTGTGAACACCGGGGAGCTGTTTTTT.

At least ten counts were recorded for this clone. The V call is TRBV7-9, the J call TRBJ1-1; no clear D gene. Trimming removed 1 base at V and 4 bases at J, with 10 bases between. Germline CDR1 SEHNR, CDR2 FQNEAQ (reference sequence). The length of the CDR3 is 14 residues. The DNA of the CDR3 is TGTGCCAGCAGCTTAGACCTGGATGCCACTGAAGCTTTCTTT. This encodes CASSLDLDATEAFF.

The chain links TRBV7-9 to TRBJ2-2; TRBD2 might be the D (5 bases). The CDR3 covers 15 residues. Germline loops: CDR1 SEHNR, CDR2 FQNEAQ (reference sequence). V lost 1 base, J lost 5 bases, and 11 bases lay in between. DNA for the CDR3: TGTGCCAGCAGCTTAGTTGGGAGAGGTACCGGGGAGCTGTTTTTT. Translation gives CASSLVGRGTGELFF.

This clone was counted a few times. The chain recombines TRBV2 with TRBJ2-7, with a weak D call TRBD1 (5 bases). The CDR3 contains 12 residues. Germline CDR1 reads SNHLY; CDR2 reads FYNNEI. V dropped 7 bases and J dropped 2 bases, with 9 bases sitting between them. The DNA of the CDR3 is TGTGCCAGCACTCCACAGGCCTACGAGCAGTACTTC. It is translated as CASTPQAYEQYF.

The chain uses TRBV19 and TRBJ1-3; D might be TRBD1 (6 bases). V was shortened by 6 bases and J by 2 bases, with 14 bases between the two germline ends. The CDR3 runs to 15 residues. The germline V gene encodes CDR1 LNHDA and CDR2 SQIVND (reference sequence). The CDR3: CASSRMGAAGNTIYF. As DNA, the CDR3 is TGTGCCAGTAGCCGGATGGGGGCTGCTGGAAACACCATATATTTT.

The genes are TRBV29-1 and TRBJ2-1; 11 bases line up with TRBD2. The length of the CDR3 is 14 residues. Per the germline V gene, CDR1 is SQVTM and CDR2 is ANQGSEA. The V and J ends lost 5 bases and 8 bases, in that order; junction bases with no gene match: 8. The chain's CDR3 is CSVIAGGPTHEQFF. CDR3 bases: TGCAGCGTTATAGCGGGAGGGCCTACTCATGAGCAGTTCTTC.

The genes are TRBV28 and TRBJ2-7, with 14 bases aligning to TRBD2. CDR1 is MDHEN, CDR2 SYDVKM, per germline. The ends lost 6 bases at V and 5 bases at J; junction bases unmatched: 6. There are 15 residues in the CDR3. Here the CDR3 reads CASSPGLAGVHEQYF. CDR3 sequence (DNA): TGTGCCAGCAGCCCGGGACTAGCGGGAGTCCACGAGCAGTACTTC.

This chain links TRBV5-4 with TRBJ1-1; D is uncertain. Trimming stripped 4 bases from V and 0 bases from J, with 16 bases between. Per germline, CDR1 SGHNT and CDR2 YYREEE (reference sequence). CDR3 length: 16 residues. CDR3 nucleotide sequence: TGTGCCAGCAGCCAAGGTTTGGGAACCATGAACACTGAAGCTTTCTTT. Its translation is CASSQGLGTMNTEAFF.

The V gene is TRBV6-5, the J gene TRBJ2-5; a weak D match, TRBD1 (6 bases). This CDR3 has 13 amino acids. V was shortened by 6 bases and J by 3 bases, with 11 bases between the two germline ends. Germline-derived CDR1 and CDR2 are MNHEY and SVGAGI. CDR3 in DNA: TGTGCCAGCAGAAGTACAGGGAAAGAGACCCAGTACTTC. This gives the protein CASRSTGKETQYF.

The CDR3 region is CASSWDSTYEQYF. CDR3 sequence (DNA): TGTGCCAGTAGTTGGGACAGCACCTACGAGCAGTACTTC. The chain joins TRBV19 to TRBJ2-7; 7 bases align to TRBD1. The V gene's germline CDR1 is LNHDA and CDR2 SQIVND (reference sequence). The CDR3 length is 13 residues. The V segment lost 5 bases and the J segment 2 bases; nucleotides outside the gene matches: 3. The full variable domain, in which reference TRBV19 and TRBJ2-7 provide the parts outside the CDR3, is DGGITQSPKYLFRKEGQNVTLSCEQNLNHDAMYWYRQDPGQGLRLIYYSQIVNDFQKGDIAEGYSVSREKKESFPLTVTSAQKNPTAFYLCASSWDSTYEQYFGPGTRLTVT.

The chain uses TRBV7-2 and TRBJ1-1; the D is unclear. V was pared by 4 bases and J by 3 bases, with 6 bases between. This CDR3 has 12 residues. Germline values: CDR1 SGHTA, CDR2 FQGNSA. This CDR3 reads CASSYGYTEAFF. DNA for the CDR3: TGTGCCAGCAGCTACGGTTACACTGAAGCTTTCTTT.

This sequence joins TRBV5-6 and TRBJ1-1; D is perhaps TRBD1 (6 bases). Trimming took off 4 bases at V and 1 base at J, with 14 bases between the two ends. Germline CDR1 SGHDT, CDR2 YYEEEE. The CDR3 extends over 15 amino acids. The CDR3 bases are TGTGCCAGCAGCCCTTGGATGACAGGGAACACTGAAGCTTTCTTT. Translation gives CASSPWMTGNTEAFF.

A single count supports this clone. This chain joins TRBV7-2 and TRBJ1-2; D is unresolved. Trimming cost V 6 bases and J 5 bases, with 13 bases left between them. Germline lookup yields CDR1 SGHTA and CDR2 FQGNSA. This CDR3 is built from 13 residues. The CDR3 spells CASRATAGYGYTF. In DNA form, the CDR3 reads TGTGCCAGCAGGGCGACGGCTGGGTATGGCTACACCTTC.

The chain uses TRBV18 and TRBJ2-2; D is possibly TRBD1 or TRBD2 (5 bases each). V was pared by 4 bases and J by 5 bases, with 8 bases between. Germline V gene data show CDR1 as KGHSH and CDR2 as LQKENI. The CDR3 runs to 13 residues. This chain's CDR3 is CASSLRETGELFF. CDR3 bases: TGTGCCAGCTCACTCAGGGAGACCGGGGAGCTGTTTTTT. Full variable domain (outside the CDR3, taken from reference TRBV18 and TRBJ2-2): NAGVMQNPRHLVRRRGQEARLRCSPMKGHSHVYWYRQLPEEGLKFMVYLQKENIIDESGMPKERFSAEFPKEGPSILRIQQVVRGDSAAYFCASSLRETGELFFGEGSRLTVL.

This clone came up once. V gene TRBV25-1 combines with J gene TRBJ2-7, with 8 bases identical to TRBD2. The CDR3 length is 16 residues. V lost 4 bases to trimming and J lost 5 bases; unmatched junction nucleotides: 13. The germline CDR1 and CDR2 sequences are MGHDK and SYGVNS. CDR3 region: CASSAEAGVPADEQYF. CDR3 bases: TGTGCCAGCAGTGCAGAAGCGGGAGTGCCCGCGGACGAGCAGTACTTC.

The genes are TRBV5-1 and TRBJ2-1, with 10 nucleotides matching TRBD2. Losses at the gene ends were 4 bases for V and 9 bases for J; bases not matched to a gene: 7. This CDR3 is 14 amino acids long. Germline V gives CDR1 SGHRS, CDR2 YFSETQ. The chain's CDR3 is CASSKSSGSGEQFF. CDR3 bases: TGCGCCAGCAGCAAGTCTAGCGGGAGTGGTGAGCAGTTCTTC.

The chain recombines TRBV14 with TRBJ1-1; possible D gene TRBD1, 5 bases. With 0 bases removed from V and 4 bases from J, the gap between germline ends came to 12 bases. Germline-derived CDR1 and CDR2 are SGHDN and FVKESK. The CDR3 is 15 amino acids. The CDR3 loop is CASSQEEGTGTEAFF. The DNA of the CDR3 is TGTGCCAGCAGCCAAGAAGAGGGGACGGGCACTGAAGCTTTCTTT.

The J gene is TRBJ1-5, the V gene TRBV9; 9 positions match TRBD1. The trim removed 9 bases at V and 10 bases at J, leaving 14 bases unmatched. Looked up from germline, CDR1 is SGDLS and CDR2 is YYNGEE. The CDR3 loop spans 14 amino acids. The CDR3 is CANRDRAFWGPQHF. The CDR3 DNA follows: TGTGCCAACCGGGACAGGGCTTTCTGGGGACCCCAGCATTTT.

The chain combines TRBV6-5 with TRBJ2-2, with D uncertain. Trimming took 6 bases from V and 3 from J, leaving 8 bases between them. The length of the CDR3 is 13 residues. The V gene's germline CDR1 is MNHEY and CDR2 SVGAGI. The CDR3, as DNA: TGTGCCAGCAGCGAAAGATACACCGGGGAGCTGTTTTTT. Its protein product is CASSERYTGELFF.